The rows below give T cell receptor beta chains drawn from one sample of a study of T cells expressing NK-cell markers. After re-calling the 5' RACE reads, TCRdb lists one entry per CDR3 protein, DNA absent. Its table records roughly 160,000 distinct CDR3 sequences. Sequences were obtained from blood T cells: a sorted CD56 or NKG2C T cell subset, CD4+ or CD8+ T cells, or bulk PBMC T cells (not recorded which). These receptors originate from a man between 18 and 69 years old in good health. CDR3s include the opening cysteine and the closing phenylalanine or tryptophan. The size field is filled for only some rows; it gives once, few, many or a size class.

V gene: TRBV15
J gene: TRBJ2-1
CDR3 length: 14
clone size: -
CDR3 protein: CATRESGVFNEQFF

V gene: TRBV7-9
J gene: TRBJ2-3
CDR3 length: 12
clone size: -
CDR3 protein: CASSPDADTQYF

V gene: TRBV12-3/TRBV12-4
J gene: TRBJ2-2
CDR3 length: 15
clone size: -
CDR3 protein: CASIAFGENTGELFF

V gene: TRBV7-9
J gene: TRBJ1-4
CDR3 length: 16
clone size: -
CDR3 protein: CASSLLSRDYNEKLFF

V gene: TRBV9
J gene: TRBJ2-7
CDR3 length: 16
clone size: -
CDR3 protein: CASSGSSGGDPYEQYF

V gene: TRBV3-1
J gene: TRBJ2-2
CDR3 length: 15
clone size: -
CDR3 protein: CASSQLVTNTGELFF

V gene: TRBV28
J gene: TRBJ1-5
CDR3 length: 14
clone size: -
CDR3 protein: CASSTGYGAQPQHF

V gene: TRBV20-1
J gene: TRBJ2-3
CDR3 length: 19
clone size: medium-sized
CDR3 protein: CSARPLETGDYRRTDTQYF

V gene: TRBV3-1
J gene: TRBJ2-2
CDR3 length: 15
clone size: -
CDR3 protein: CASEGGGAWTGELFF

V gene: TRBV10-3
J gene: TRBJ1-1
CDR3 length: 15
clone size: -
CDR3 protein: CAIREGGVLNTEAFF

V gene: TRBV6-1
J gene: TRBJ1-1
CDR3 length: 15
clone size: -
CDR3 protein: CASSVTREKNTEAFF

V gene: TRBV6-5
J gene: TRBJ2-1
CDR3 length: 12
clone size: -
CDR3 protein: CASSPDPNEQFF

V gene: TRBV6-5
J gene: TRBJ1-1
CDR3 length: 14
clone size: -
CDR3 protein: CASSYDRGWTEAFF

V gene: TRBV19
J gene: TRBJ2-5
CDR3 length: 15
clone size: -
CDR3 protein: CASSILGGSGETQYF

V gene: TRBV11-1
J gene: TRBJ2-7
CDR3 length: 16
clone size: -
CDR3 protein: CASSPRGVPEFYEQYF

V gene: TRBV3-1
J gene: TRBJ2-7
CDR3 length: 15
clone size: -
CDR3 protein: CASSPTEDSSYEQYF

V gene: TRBV12-3/TRBV12-4
J gene: TRBJ1-5
CDR3 length: 14
clone size: -
CDR3 protein: CASRLDSYNQPQHF

V gene: TRBV12-5
J gene: TRBJ1-2
CDR3 length: 14
clone size: -
CDR3 protein: CASGFGTGVDGYTF

V gene: TRBV20-1
J gene: TRBJ2-7
CDR3 length: 19
clone size: -
CDR3 protein: CSARADRSGGPIINYEQYF

V gene: TRBV29-1
J gene: TRBJ2-3
CDR3 length: 13
clone size: -
CDR3 protein: CSASPEVSDTQYF

V gene: TRBV5-1
J gene: TRBJ1-2
CDR3 length: 13
clone size: -
CDR3 protein: CASRVRQENGYTF

V gene: TRBV12-3/TRBV12-4
J gene: TRBJ2-1
CDR3 length: 13
clone size: -
CDR3 protein: CASSLGSYNEQFF

V gene: TRBV7-3
J gene: TRBJ2-1
CDR3 length: 15
clone size: -
CDR3 protein: CASSLKQADYNEQFF

V gene: TRBV27
J gene: TRBJ1-6
CDR3 length: 15
clone size: -
CDR3 protein: CASSTGGSYNSPLHF

V gene: TRBV10-3
J gene: TRBJ2-5
CDR3 length: 21
clone size: -
CDR3 protein: CAISESTVSTSGGQAKETQYF

V gene: TRBV14
J gene: TRBJ2-1
CDR3 length: 15
clone size: -
CDR3 protein: CASSHGLARYNEQFF

V gene: TRBV13
J gene: TRBJ2-4
CDR3 length: 14
clone size: -
CDR3 protein: CASSLRTLDDIQYF

V gene: TRBV7-9
J gene: TRBJ2-7
CDR3 length: 15
clone size: -
CDR3 protein: CASSTQDGPTYEQYF

V gene: TRBV2
J gene: TRBJ2-6
CDR3 length: 14
clone size: -
CDR3 protein: CASSEGDRRNVLTF

V gene: TRBV11-2
J gene: TRBJ1-1
CDR3 length: 15
clone size: -
CDR3 protein: CASSFSRAQNTEAFF

V gene: TRBV25-1
J gene: TRBJ2-2
CDR3 length: 16
clone size: -
CDR3 protein: CASIRTGTANTGELFF

V gene: TRBV12-3/TRBV12-4
J gene: TRBJ1-4
CDR3 length: 14
clone size: -
CDR3 protein: CASSRVDPGEKLFF

V gene: TRBV14
J gene: TRBJ1-3
CDR3 length: 16
clone size: -
CDR3 protein: CASSQAPGTWGNTIYF

V gene: TRBV25-1
J gene: TRBJ2-3
CDR3 length: 15
clone size: -
CDR3 protein: CASSEYDRSTDTQYF

V gene: TRBV2
J gene: TRBJ2-7
CDR3 length: 16
clone size: -
CDR3 protein: CASSEPRDPQSYEQYF

V gene: TRBV6-5
J gene: TRBJ2-2
CDR3 length: 16
clone size: -
CDR3 protein: CASSSTGVVGTGELFF

V gene: TRBV6-5
J gene: TRBJ2-1
CDR3 length: 15
clone size: -
CDR3 protein: CASSYSGTSFNEQFF

V gene: TRBV6-1
J gene: TRBJ2-3
CDR3 length: 16
clone size: -
CDR3 protein: CASSPLAGESTDTQYF

V gene: TRBV10-3
J gene: TRBJ2-3
CDR3 length: 12
clone size: -
CDR3 protein: CAISDPDDTQYF

V gene: TRBV2
J gene: TRBJ2-3
CDR3 length: 17
clone size: -
CDR3 protein: CASSELDRGPPTDTQYF

V gene: TRBV19
J gene: TRBJ1-5
CDR3 length: 15
clone size: -
CDR3 protein: CASSIDLGVGQPQHF

V gene: TRBV9
J gene: TRBJ1-5
CDR3 length: 18
clone size: -
CDR3 protein: CASSVESLGRRGDQPQHF

V gene: TRBV5-1
J gene: TRBJ1-2
CDR3 length: 14
clone size: -
CDR3 protein: CASSTGHSGYGYTF

V gene: TRBV15
J gene: TRBJ1-2
CDR3 length: 14
clone size: -
CDR3 protein: CATSRRTGVRGYTF

V gene: TRBV19
J gene: TRBJ2-5
CDR3 length: 14
clone size: -
CDR3 protein: CASSIAASQETQYF

V gene: TRBV7-2
J gene: TRBJ1-6
CDR3 length: 16
clone size: -
CDR3 protein: CASSLQPGQNNSPLHF

V gene: TRBV20-1
J gene: TRBJ1-2
CDR3 length: 14
clone size: -
CDR3 protein: CSAREMGLGYGYTF

V gene: TRBV15
J gene: TRBJ2-3
CDR3 length: 14
clone size: -
CDR3 protein: CATSATGLAPSQYF

V gene: TRBV6-6
J gene: TRBJ2-7
CDR3 length: 13
clone size: -
CDR3 protein: CATTGDSTYEQYF

V gene: TRBV11-2
J gene: TRBJ1-2
CDR3 length: 13
clone size: -
CDR3 protein: CASSLTHSGGYTF